The source of this TCR beta chain is a study of human T cells and chemical hapten exposure. Looking at the study overall: On approximately 2 cm by approximately 2 cm of upper inner arm skin, sensitization was performed with 2% DPC.

The V gene lost 1 base and the J gene lost 9 bases, with 18 bases spanning the gap. Germline lookup yields CDR1 MGHRA and CDR2 YSYEKL. This CDR3 contains 15 residues. Within the library, unique molecular identifiers were attached to each individual cDNA molecule. One entry per CDR3 protein, called by TCRdb with MiXCR from the RACE reads. The sample records some 350,000 distinct CDR3 sequences, under 6.5% being singletons. The study's findings and limits: Expanded TCRs clustered into significantly more large CDR3 similarity groups than controls, the analysis revealed.

This clonotype was counted many times. Its antigen is unidentified. Described time point: patch test 2, 6 weeks after DPC sensitization. Described treatment: therapeutic diphenylcyclopropenone sensitization with weekly scalp DPC. Suited to DPC and affected by alopecia, the donors ranged from 18 to 70 years old. The sequence came from a woman in her late teens or twenties with alopecia areata. Some clones in this sample may be carry-over from other donors' samples. The specimen comprised whole blood, sampled in connection with sensitization to the hapten diphenylcyclopropenone (DPC). The V call is TRBV4-1, the J call TRBJ1-2; D not resolved. CDR3 bases: TGCGCCAGCAGCCAAGGTGAGGGCGGCCCTTATCGCTACACCTTC. Its translation is CASSQGEGGPYRYTF.